This T cell receptor beta chain was identified during a study of T-cell reconstitution after alpha-beta-depleted transplantation in children (dated by TCRdb to the mid-2010s). Turning to the overall study: Using TCR repertoire profiling, the study quantitatively followed how T-cell immune reconstitution unfolded in children after TCRalphabeta/CD19-depleted allogeneic hematopoietic cell transplantation. The investigation overall reported the following: Apparently early alphabetaT-cell count recovery about two months after transplant reportedly relied on only several hundred rapidly expanded clones derived from non-depleted graft cells. The frequencies of hyperexpanded clones fell over the following months, and after one year, T-cell counts and TCRbeta diversity were mostly attributed to newly produced T cells. The high TCRbeta diversity at day 60 in some patients was ascribed to recipient T cells and intrathymic progenitors that had survived conditioning.

The label giving this sample's treatment or condition can be read as: allogeneic hematopoietic cell transplantation with graft depleted of TCRalphabeta T cells and CD19 B cells. The transplant recipients were children given TCRalphabeta/CD19-depleted allogeneic hematopoietic cell grafts. Library preparation employed PCR. The instrument was an Illumina HiSeq 2500. Molecular barcoding was employed in the preparation of TCR libraries, with unique molecular identifiers being used to normalize TCRbeta repertoire quantification. The public reads were reanalyzed by TCRdb: fastp trimming at Q25, MiXCR alignment, in-frame beta chains only. Each CDR3 protein gets just one entry, which takes the most common genes and DNA from the rows behind it. Recorded for this sample are 500,000 to 750,000 distinct CDR3 sequences; 10% to 15% of them occurred a single time. The ten largest account for around 2% of the sample.

This clonotype came up a few times. Its antigen is not yet known. No quality values exist for individual bases; no much larger clone is one base distant. Per the germline V gene, MDHEN is the CDR1 and SYDVKM is the CDR2. V drops 3 bases and J drops 0 bases, leaving 12 bases in between. The CDR3 covers 15 residues, taking in both the cysteine and the phenylalanine. Left in the record is the CDR3 DNA by itself, 45 bases read in frame from the first base. Sample: PBMCs, mostly from graft donor cells, taken 360 days after TCRalphabeta/CD19-depleted stem cell transplant. Recombination connected TRBV28 to TRBJ2-7; the D gene identity is not certain. The source of this sequence is a male patient between 10 and 17 years old who had a stem cell transplant for acute myeloid leukemia, so the T cells may come from the graft donor. The CDR3 reads CASSFPTASSYEQYF. In nucleotide form, the sequence is TGTGCCAGCAGTTTCCCGACGGCGAGCTCCTACGAGCAGTACTTC. The full variable domain, with segments outside the CDR3 supplied by the reference TRBV28 and TRBJ2-7 proteins, appears as DVKVTQSSRYLVKRTGEKVFLECVQDMDHENMFWYRQDPGLGLRLIYFSYDVKMKEKGDIPEGYSVSREKKERFSLILESASTNQTSMYLCASSFPTASSYEQYFGPGTRLTVT.